Here is one T cell receptor (beta chain) with its context. This sample is drawn from a study of blood T cell repertoires in COVID-19. The wider study: Spain, Italy and the United States supplied samples that represented acute and convalescent COVID-19.

Per the original data handling: Reference gene primer amplification in the assay estimated nucleated cell counts. The assay was immunoSEQ multiplex PCR, and TCRdb's table has in-frame clones only and misses some. V, J and clone size derive from that table, while D and trimming were established from the DNA sequence. The sample lists 85,000 to 130,000 clones; around 90% were seen once. The CDR3 runs to 13 residues. Germline loops: CDR1 MNHEY, CDR2 SVGAGI. V was pared by 10 bases and J by 3 bases, with 16 bases between. The source material was peripheral blood. This clonotype was obtained from a human donor in a cohort sampled during active COVID-19. This chain joins TRBV6-5 and TRBJ2-7; maybe TRBD1 (5 bases). The CDR3 protein is CATISRVNYEQYF. CDR3 DNA: TGTGCCACCATTTCCAGGGTCAACTACGAGCAGTACTTC.